This T cell receptor (beta chain) is drawn from a study of chemoradiotherapy in HPV16-positive cancers. Concerning this clone: Its matching antigen is unknown.

Points from the study as a whole: Candidate HPV-specific clones and E7-related TCR motifs grew in tumor during treatment. HPV-responsive T-cell expansion during chemoradiotherapy was linked to improved recurrence-free survival in HPV16-positive patients.

Libraries were prepared by immunoSEQ multiplex PCR; TCRdb keeps only in-frame clonotypes and omits some of them. The sample has about 12,000 clones, 63% seen once. Repeated repertoire sampling spanned the course of chemoradiotherapy. Germline CDR1 reads SNHLY; CDR2 reads FYNNEI. The CDR3 has 15 residues. V was clipped by 6 bases and J by 6 bases; unmatched bases: 8. The V gene is TRBV2, the J gene TRBJ2-3, with TRBD2 identical over 11 bases. Collection took place from a patient who underwent chemoradiotherapy. This sequence was found in a human donor with HPV-associated anogenital cancer. CDR3 sequence (DNA): TGTGCCAGCAGCGGACTAGCGGGCCCCAGGGATACGCAGTATTTT. The encoded protein is CASSGLAGPRDTQYF.